The source of this T cell receptor beta chain is a study of T cells in Graves' hyperthyroidism and ophthalmopathy (dated 2019 in TCRdb). About the investigation overall: Peripheral blood samples were taken at the time of initial diagnosis, prior to any treatment. Once sampling was done, hyperthyroidism patients were given methimazole at a starting dose of 30 mg daily, whereas ophthalmopathy patients were given high-dose intravenous methylprednisolone. The paper reports TCR Vbeta CDR3 sequencing of roughly 140 peripheral blood samples: around 45 ophthalmopathy, over 70 hyperthyroidism and around 17 progressor patients. Whether ophthalmopathy could be predicted prospectively was tested in an independent validation cohort made up of roughly 19 hyperthyroidism patients plus 17 patients who later progressed to ophthalmopathy. The 75 to 100 discovery patients were randomly split 7:3 into training and test sets. To identify TCR V-J signatures that set the groups apart, the researchers used a discovery cohort of 100 patients, made up of approximately 43 with Graves' ophthalmopathy and some 60 with stable Graves' hyperthyroidism. Thyroid tissue and blood T-cell repertoires from several Graves' hyperthyroidism patients were also compared in the study. General findings and caveats noted by the study authors: During validation, the model predicted progression to ophthalmopathy a median of about 6.3 months ahead of onset, with roughly 65% sensitivity and under 85% specificity. Most expanded thyroid clonotypes (frequency above 0.001) were also found in blood, which suggests that blood repertoires may mirror thyroid immune responses. In cross-validation, a model built on a 13 V-J signature told ophthalmopathy apart from stable hyperthyroidism with over 85% sensitivity and about 81% specificity, and in testing the same model reached 80%/75%. Sample size was not statistically predetermined, and investigators were not blinded to group allocation.

Ophthalmopathy patients had moderately to severely active disease, with a Clinical Activity Score of 3 or more, a NOSPECS grade of 4 or more, and a disease duration of less than 3 months. Patients with uncontrolled infections, other autoimmune diseases, pregnancy or lactation were excluded. Clinical symptoms, serum thyroxine and TRAb, thyroid ultrasound, and orbital computed tomography formed the basis for the diagnoses. PBMCs were isolated from about 10 ml of fresh peripheral blood by Ficoll-Paque density gradient centrifugation. Total RNA was extracted with Trizol reagent, and quality was checked on an Agilent 2100 Bioanalyzer. TCR beta CDR3 regions were amplified from RNA transcripts. For the first round of RT-PCR on the TCR CDR3, the HTBI primer set was used together with the Qiagen OneStep RT-PCR kit. The libraries were constructed in a second round of multiplex PCR and then size-selected and purified. The libraries were sequenced on an Illumina HiSeq2000 using paired-end 100 bp reads. The published analysis was carried out like this. SOAPnuke was used to process the raw data, removing reads that contained adapters or uncalled bases, had a mean Phred below 15, or lacked an exact match to the constant primer or identifier. COPE v1.2.5 was used to merge the high-quality paired reads, and each unique nucleotide sequence was defined as a clonotype. MiTCR v1.1 was used to align clonotypes to the IMGT TRBV, TRBD and TRBJ reference segments. Analysis was restricted to V-J combinations with a frequency above 0.0001, which covered roughly 99% of repertoires. A TCS score was defined as the ratio between F50 (clonal expansion) and ExV (chaos), using BLOSUM62-based TCRdist between CDR3 peptides within each V-J. Welch's t-statistics and random forest reduced roughly 540 V-J features to 13, which were used in a naive Bayes classifier (R e1071). The raw public data were reprocessed by TCRdb itself: fastp quality trimming at Q25, MiXCR clonotype calling, in-frame beta chains only. All rows with the same CDR3 protein become a single entry with the most common DNA and genes. It is TCRdb's table, rather than the study itself, that gives the V and J calls and clone size. The sample includes nearly 600,000 distinct CDR3 sequences, with 12% to 15% observed a single time. The biggest ten clones account for about 7% of the sample.

For CDR1 and CDR2, the germline V gene lists MNHNS and SASEGT. V is pared back by 5 bases and J by 6 bases, with 17 bases lying between the germline termini. Inclusive of the bounding cysteine and phenylalanine, the CDR3 is 15 residues long. The kept DNA is CDR3 alone, 45 bases in frame from the first base. This clonotype came up a few times. Its antigen is not yet known. The input lacks base qualities; no much larger clone sits a single base away. Sequenced: blood. The TCR comes from a woman between 18 and 29 years old with Graves' ophthalmopathy. The chain was built from TRBV6-1 and TRBJ1-5, and perhaps TRBD1 as D gene, on 5 matching bases. The DNA sequence reads TGTGCCAGCAGTCCCGGGACCGGGCTCAGTCAGCCCCAGCATTTT. Translated, this is CASSPGTGLSQPQHF.